Each of the 16 T cell receptor beta chains below was sequenced from the same sample in a study of blood T cells in healthy people across ages. The use of a sample-barcoded 5' primer and a J-beta primer mix characterized a second PCR of roughly 7 to 12 cycles. TCRdb called the 5' RACE reads again in MiXCR, with one record for every CDR3 protein. The sample shows under 1 million distinct CDR3 sequences, 40% to 50% of them seen only once. The sample taken for sequencing was blood. Every receptor here comes from a man between 60 and 70 years old in good health.

Concerning this clonotype itself: The junction differs from germline at one of its ends, possibly a read error. The chain uses TRBV11-2 and TRBJ2-1; D is perhaps TRBD2 (6 bases). CDR3 size: 16 residues. Germline assignment: CDR1 SGHAT and CDR2 FQNNGV. CDR3 protein: CSSSNLAVSSYNEQFF. CDR3 in DNA: TGTTCCAGCAGTAACTTAGCGGTTAGCTCCTACAATGAGCAGTTCTTC. Filled out from reference TRBV11-2 and TRBJ2-1, the complete variable domain reads EAGVAQSPRYKIIEKRQSVAFWCNPISGHATLYWYQQILGQGPKLLIQFQNNGVVDDSQLPKDRFSAERLKGVDSTLKIQPAKLEDSAVYLCSSSNLAVSSYNEQFFGPGTRLTVL.

V usage is TRBV12-3 or TRBV12-4 and J usage is TRBJ2-1; the D gene is possibly TRBD2 (7 bases). The end of the DNA aligns better with TRBJ2-7, so the J call may be wrong. This CDR3 region has 17 residues. CDR3 sequence (DNA): TGTGCCAGCACCGACACGGTGGGGGGGCGGCCCTACAATGAGCAGTACTTC. Translated: CASTDTVGGRPYNEQYF.

This clonotype appeared a few times. This chain joins TRBV7-2 and TRBJ1-4; 9 bases match TRBD1. V gave up 7 bases and J gave up 2 bases; unmatched junction bases: 5. The length of the CDR3 is 15 residues. Germline V gene sequence: CDR1 SGHTA, CDR2 FQGNSA. CDR3 sequence reads: CASNRQGGTNEKLFF. CDR3 in DNA: TGTGCCAGCAACCGACAGGGGGGCACTAATGAAAAACTGTTTTTT.

This clonotype was found a few times. The gene calls are TRBV9 and TRBJ2-3; possible D gene TRBD2, 6 bases. The CDR3 spans 15 residues. The V gene's germline CDR1 is SGDLS and CDR2 YYNGEE. V lost 0 bases, J lost 1 base, and 9 bases lay in between. The CDR3, as DNA: TGTGCCAGCAGCGTAGGGGCTAGCGGCACAGATACGCAGTATTTT. Translated, it gives CASSVGASGTDTQYF. The variable domain in full, completed from reference TRBV9 and TRBJ2-3, reads DSGVTQTPKHLITATGQRVTLRCSPRSGDLSVYWYQQSLDQGLQFLIQYYNGEERAKGNILERFSAQQFPDLHSELNLSSLELGDSALYFCASSVGASGTDTQYFGPGTRLTVL.

This clonotype was found a few times. The gene calls are TRBV20-1 and TRBJ2-3; 14 bases are a match to TRBD2. Trimming took 4 bases from V and 2 from J; bases not matched to a gene: 8. The CDR3 runs to 17 residues. Germline assignment: CDR1 DFQATT and CDR2 SNEGSKA (reference sequence). The CDR3 DNA follows: TGCAGTGCTATTGGGACTAGCGGGGGAGCCAACACAGATACGCAGTATTTT. It is translated as CSAIGTSGGANTDTQYF.

This clonotype was seen a handful of times. The chain recombines TRBV2 with TRBJ1-6; 9 bases are a match to TRBD1. This CDR3 comprises 14 residues. The V gene's germline CDR1 is SNHLY and CDR2 FYNNEI. V lost 7 bases and J lost 10; bases outside the gene matches: 8. The CDR3 reads CASKGQGEGSPLHF. The DNA of the CDR3 is TGTGCCAGCAAGGGACAGGGAGAAGGATCACCCCTCCACTTT.

Ten or more counts support this clonotype. The chain is built from TRBV3-1 and TRBJ1-2; D uncertain. V was cut by 3 bases and J by 5 bases, with 13 bases left in between. Germline V lookup: CDR1 LGHDT, CDR2 YNNKEL (reference sequence). The length of the CDR3 is 14 residues. The CDR3 protein is CASSQGSSSYGYTF. The CDR3 nucleotides read TGTGCCAGCAGCCAGGGTTCCTCATCGTATGGCTACACCTTC.

The chain has TRBV20-1 and TRBJ1-1; 7 bases agree with TRBD1. V dropped 3 bases and J dropped 1; count of bases not matched to a gene: 11. CDR1 and CDR2 (germline): DFQATT, SNEGSKA (reference sequence). The CDR3 has 16 amino acids. The CDR3 DNA follows: TGCAGTGCTAGGATCCTAGGGGACAGCAGGAACACTGAAGCTTTCTTT. It yields the protein CSARILGDSRNTEAFF.

The sample holds many counts of this clonotype. CDR3 nucleotide sequence: TGTGCCAGCAGCCCGCTCTGGGGGGGGCGTCAAGAGACCCAGTACTTC. Amino acids: CASSPLWGGRQETQYF. The chain couples TRBV11-2 to TRBJ2-5; D is perhaps TRBD2 (7 bases). The germline V gene has CDR1 SGHAT and CDR2 FQNNGV. The CDR3 is 16 residues long. Trimming took 5 bases from V and 2 from J, leaving 18 bases between them.

The chain joins TRBV20-1 to TRBJ2-7, with 10 bases matching TRBD2. Trimming removed 3 bases from V and 10 bases from J; junction bases left unmatched: 6. This CDR3 spans 12 amino acids. Germline V gives CDR1 DFQATT, CDR2 SNEGSKA (reference sequence). CDR3: CSASERGGEQYF. The DNA for the CDR3 is TGCAGTGCTAGCGAGCGGGGGGGAGAACAGTACTTC.

The chain has TRBV7-2 and TRBJ1-3, with a weak D call TRBD1 (5 bases). CDR1 is SGHTA, CDR2 FQGNSA, per germline. V was pared by 2 bases and J by 0 bases, with 14 bases between. CDR3 length: 17 residues. The CDR3 is CASSLISTGLSGNTIYF. The CDR3 region has the DNA TGTGCCAGCAGCTTAATCAGTACAGGCCTCTCTGGAAACACCATATATTTT.

There are a few counts of this clonotype. V usage is TRBV27 and J usage is TRBJ1-6, with D hard to call. This CDR3 is 16 amino acids long. Germline lookup yields CDR1 MNHEY and CDR2 SMNVEV (reference sequence). The V and J ends lost 4 bases and 6 bases respectively, with 16 bases between them. The CDR3 is CASSSAPWTLNSPLHF. The CDR3, as DNA: TGTGCCAGCAGTTCAGCCCCATGGACCCTTAATTCACCCCTCCACTTT.

This chain uses TRBV6-5 with TRBJ2-1; a possible D gene is TRBD2 (5 bases). V lost 6 bases, J lost 0 bases, and 15 bases lay in between. The germline CDR1 and CDR2 sequences are MNHEY and SVGAGI. The CDR3 spans 16 residues. This chain's CDR3 is CASSQDGENSYNEQFF. The CDR3 DNA follows: TGTGCCAGCAGCCAGGACGGGGAGAACTCCTACAATGAGCAGTTCTTC.

This chain joins TRBV24-1 and TRBJ1-5, with D unresolved. The CDR3 consists of 14 residues. The V end lost 2 bases, the J end lost 3 bases, and 7 bases lay between the germline ends. Germline V gives CDR1 KGHDR, CDR2 SFDVKD. The CDR3 reads CATSDSSNNQPQHF. As DNA, the CDR3 is TGTGCCACCAGTGATTCCAGCAACAATCAGCCCCAGCATTTT.

This chain connects TRBV7-2 to TRBJ2-7; D call uncertain. This CDR3 comprises 15 residues. Trimming pared 8 bases from V and 0 bases from J, leaving 17 bases between. CDR1 and CDR2 from the germline V gene are SGHTA and FQGNSA. CDR3 bases: TGTGCCAGCTCCTCCCCCGATAAGGGCTCCTACGAGCAGTACTTC. This codes for CASSSPDKGSYEQYF.

This clonotype was seen a few times. The J gene is TRBJ1-2, the V gene TRBV5-8; no clear D gene. The CDR3 consists of 11 residues. Germline V gene data show CDR1 as SGHTS and CDR2 as YDEGEE. Deletions cut 7 bases from V and 8 bases from J, with 12 bases between. Written as DNA, the CDR3 is TGTGCCAGCGCCTCTACGGAGGGCTACACCTTC. It is translated as CASASTEGYTF.